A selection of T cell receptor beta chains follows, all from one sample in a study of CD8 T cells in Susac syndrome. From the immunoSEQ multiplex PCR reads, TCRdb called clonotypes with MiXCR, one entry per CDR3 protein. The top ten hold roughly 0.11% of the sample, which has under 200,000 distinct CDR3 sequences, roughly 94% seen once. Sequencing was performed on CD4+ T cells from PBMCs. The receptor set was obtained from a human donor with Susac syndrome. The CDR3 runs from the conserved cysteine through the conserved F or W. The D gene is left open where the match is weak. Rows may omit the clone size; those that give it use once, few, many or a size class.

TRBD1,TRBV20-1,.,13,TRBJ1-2,TGCAGTGCCGACACAGGGGCCGGCTATGGCTACACCTTC,CSADTGAGYGYTF
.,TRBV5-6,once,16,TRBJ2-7,TGTGCCAGCAGTTCCGACGCGGGACAGACGATATACGAGCAGTACTTC,CASSSDAGQTIYEQYF
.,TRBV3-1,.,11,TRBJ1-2,TGTGCCAGCAGCACCGCCGGGGGCTACACCTTC,CASSTAGGYTF
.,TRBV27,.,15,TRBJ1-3,TGTGCCAGCAGTTTTCGGGGCACATCTGGAAACACCATATATTTT,CASSFRGTSGNTIYF
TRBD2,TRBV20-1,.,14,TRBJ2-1,TGCAGTGCTAGAGTTAGCGGGGGGTACAATGAGCAGTTCTTC,CSARVSGGYNEQFF
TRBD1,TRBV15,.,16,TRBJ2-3,TGTGCCACCAGCAGAGATGGAACAGGGGGAGGAGATACGCAGTATTTT,CATSRDGTGGGDTQYF
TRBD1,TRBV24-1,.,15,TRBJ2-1,TGTGCCACCAGTGATGCGACCGGGACAGGGGATGAGCAGTTCTTC,CATSDATGTGDEQFF
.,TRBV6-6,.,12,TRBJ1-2,TGTGCCAGCAGTTATAGGGTTAATGGCTACACCTTC,CASSYRVNGYTF
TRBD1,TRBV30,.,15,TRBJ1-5,TGTACCTGGAGTCTTACAGGGGGTTCGAGTCAGCCCCAGCATTTT,CTWSLTGGSSQPQHF
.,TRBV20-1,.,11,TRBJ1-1,TGCAGTCGAACGTCGAACACTGAAGCTTTCTTT,CSRTSNTEAFF
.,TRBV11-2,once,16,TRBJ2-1,TGTGCCAGCAGCTTAGGTTTGGGGGCGCTCGGAAATGAGCAGTTCTTC,CASSLGLGALGNEQFF
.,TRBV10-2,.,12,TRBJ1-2,TGCGCCAGCAGTGAGTCGTGGAAAGGCTACACCTTC,CASSESWKGYTF
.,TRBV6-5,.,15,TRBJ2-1,TGTGCCAGCAGCCTAGAGGGACCCCGATTCAATGAGCAGTTCTTC,CASSLEGPRFNEQFF
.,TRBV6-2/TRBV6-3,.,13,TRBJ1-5,TGTGCCAGCACCGGGCGGGGTAATCAGCCCCAGCATTTT,CASTGRGNQPQHF
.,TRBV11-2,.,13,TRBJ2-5,TGTGCCAGCAGCTTTTTCAGGGGAGAGACCCAGTACTTC,CASSFFRGETQYF
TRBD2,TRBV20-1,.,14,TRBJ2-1,TGCAGTGCCAGACTAGCGGGGGGGTACAATGAGCAGTTCTTC,CSARLAGGYNEQFF
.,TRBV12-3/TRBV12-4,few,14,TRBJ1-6,TGTGCCAGCAGTCCCCGGGATCATAATTCACCCCTCCACTTT,CASSPRDHNSPLHF
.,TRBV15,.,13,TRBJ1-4,TGTGCCACCAGCAGCGACTTAGGGGAAAAACTGTTTTTT,CATSSDLGEKLFF
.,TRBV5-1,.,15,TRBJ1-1,TGCGCCAGCAGCTTGCTCCCATCAGGGGACACTGAAGCTTTCTTT,CASSLLPSGDTEAFF
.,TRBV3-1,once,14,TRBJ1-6,TGTGCCAGCAGTATAAGACCGGTTACTTCACCCCTCCACTTT,CASSIRPVTSPLHF
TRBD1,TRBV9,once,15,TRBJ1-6,TGTGCCAGCAGGTACTCCACAGGGGGAGATTCACCCCTCCACTTT,CASRYSTGGDSPLHF
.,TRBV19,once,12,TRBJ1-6,TGTGCCAGTAGTGTTGGGGGTTTACCCCTCCACTTT,CASSVGGLPLHF
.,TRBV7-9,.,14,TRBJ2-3,TGTGCCAGCAGCTTAATGGCTAGCACAGATACGCAGTATTTT,CASSLMASTDTQYF
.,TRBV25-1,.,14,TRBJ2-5,TGTGCCAGCAACGCCCTGGGGGGCCAAGAGACCCAGTACTTC,CASNALGGQETQYF
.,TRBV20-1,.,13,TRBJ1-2,TGCAGTGCGCCAGGACGGGAGAACTATGGCTACACCTTC,CSAPGRENYGYTF
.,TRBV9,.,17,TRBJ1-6,TGTGCCAGCAGCGTAGGATACAGGAGCTCCTATAATTCACCCCTCCACTTT,CASSVGYRSSYNSPLHF
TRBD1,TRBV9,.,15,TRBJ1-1,TGTGCCAGCAGCGCGTTGGGACAGGGGAATACTGAAGCTTTCTTT,CASSALGQGNTEAFF
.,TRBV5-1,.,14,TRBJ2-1,TGCGCCAGCAGCTTGGACGGGCTTACTAATGAGCAGTTCTTC,CASSLDGLTNEQFF
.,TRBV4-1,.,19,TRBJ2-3,TGCGCCAGCAGCCAAGATTTATCCGTTACCAGCACTAGCACAGATACGCAGTATTTT,CASSQDLSVTSTSTDTQYF
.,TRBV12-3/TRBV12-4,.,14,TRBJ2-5,TGTGCCAGCAGTTTTGCGGGGACCCAAGAGACCCAGTACTTC,CASSFAGTQETQYF
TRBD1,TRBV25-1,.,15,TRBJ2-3,TGTGCCAGCACCCTCGGAGGACAGGGGGGCGATACGCAGTATTTT,CASTLGGQGGDTQYF
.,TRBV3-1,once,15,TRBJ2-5,TGTGCCAGCAGCCAAGATTCGGGCAGGGGAGAGACCCAGTACTTC,CASSQDSGRGETQYF
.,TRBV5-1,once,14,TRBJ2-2,TGCGCCAGCAGCTCCCAATCGAACACCGGGGAGCTGTTTTTT,CASSSQSNTGELFF
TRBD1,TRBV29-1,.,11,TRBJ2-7,TGCAGCGGCGGACAGGACTACGAGCAGTACTTC,CSGGQDYEQYF
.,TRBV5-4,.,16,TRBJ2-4,TGTGCCAGCAGTCCCACAGCCGGTCCGGCCAAAAACATTCAGTACTTC,CASSPTAGPAKNIQYF
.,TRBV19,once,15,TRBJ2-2,TGTGCCAGTAGTACCTTCGGGCAGGGCACCGGGGAGCTGTTTTTT,CASSTFGQGTGELFF
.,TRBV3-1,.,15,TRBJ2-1,TGTGCCAGCAGCCGAGGGCGAAGCTCCTACAATGAGCAGTTCTTC,CASSRGRSSYNEQFF
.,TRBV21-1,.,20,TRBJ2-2,TGTGCCAGCAGCAAAGCGCGCGGACTAGCGGGGGGTCCAAACACCGGGGAGCTGTTTTTT,CASSKARGLAGGPNTGELFF
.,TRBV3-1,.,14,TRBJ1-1,TGTGCCAGCAGCTATAGATCCATGAACACTGAAGCTTTCTTT,CASSYRSMNTEAFF
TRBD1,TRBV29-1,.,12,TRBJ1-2,TGCAGCGTTGACCCGGACAGGGGAGGCTACACCTTC,CSVDPDRGGYTF
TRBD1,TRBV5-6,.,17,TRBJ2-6,TGTGCCAGCAGCGGAGACAGGGTACTCTCTGGGGCCAACGTCCTGACTTTC,CASSGDRVLSGANVLTF
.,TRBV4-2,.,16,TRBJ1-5,TGTGCCAGCAGCCAAGATAGGGCAGATAGCAATCAGCCCCAGCATTTT,CASSQDRADSNQPQHF
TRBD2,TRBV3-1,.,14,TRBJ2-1,TGTGCCAGCAGCCTAGCGGGGACCGTAAATGAGCAGTTCTTC,CASSLAGTVNEQFF
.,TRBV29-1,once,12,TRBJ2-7,TGCAGCGGGAAAATGGGATCGGGTGAGCAGTACTTC,CSGKMGSGEQYF
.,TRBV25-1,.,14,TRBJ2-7,TGTGCCAGCAGTGAACAAAGGGTCATTAACGAGCAGTACTTC,CASSEQRVINEQYF
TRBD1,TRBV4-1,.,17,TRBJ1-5,TGCGCCAGCAGCCAAGAGTGGACAGGGGGATACAATCAGCCCCAGCATTTT,CASSQEWTGGYNQPQHF
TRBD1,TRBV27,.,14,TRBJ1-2,TGTGCCAGCAATCGAGGCGGGACAGCCTATGGCTACACCTTC,CASNRGGTAYGYTF
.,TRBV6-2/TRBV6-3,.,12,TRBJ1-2,TGTGCCAGTAGCCGGGGGGGCGATGGCTACACCTTC,CASSRGGDGYTF
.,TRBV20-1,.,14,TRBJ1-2,TGCAGTGCTAGTTCGCCTTACGGGTCCGATGGCTACACCTTC,CSASSPYGSDGYTF
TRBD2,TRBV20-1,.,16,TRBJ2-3,TGCAGTGCCGAGAGAGGCGGCGGGGGGGCCACAGATACGCAGTATTTT,CSAERGGGGATDTQYF
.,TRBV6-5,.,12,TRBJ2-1,TGTGCCAGCAAGGGTTCGTACAATGAGCAGTTCTTC,CASKGSYNEQFF
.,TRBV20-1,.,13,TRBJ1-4,TGCAGTGCTACCGCGTTGGGGCAAGAAAAACTGTTTTTT,CSATALGQEKLFF
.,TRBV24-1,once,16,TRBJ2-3,TGTGCCACCAGTGATACAGGGTCGGGGAGCACAGATACGCAGTATTTT,CATSDTGSGSTDTQYF
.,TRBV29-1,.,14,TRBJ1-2,TGCAGCGTTGAAGATCATAAGGACCGCGATCGCTACACCTTC,CSVEDHKDRDRYTF
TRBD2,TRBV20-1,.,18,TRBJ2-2,TGCAGTGCTCCCAGAGGACTAGCGGGGGGGTTGGGCACCGGGGAGCTGTTTTTT,CSAPRGLAGGLGTGELFF